These 15 T cell receptor beta chains originate from one sample sequenced in a study of T cells after yellow fever vaccination. In TCRdb, the 5' RACE reads were re-called with MiXCR into one record per CDR3 protein. The sample has 300,000 or so distinct CDR3 sequences; less than 9.5% are singletons. The source was CD4+ T cells sorted from PBMCs, collected 5 days after the yellow fever booster vaccination. The source is a man between 18 and 29 years old who received the YFV17D yellow fever vaccine.

The table lists this clonotype with many counts. This chain links TRBV7-2 with TRBJ2-3; TRBD2 matches at 8 bases. The trim removed 5 bases at V and 0 bases at J, leaving 13 bases unmatched. CDR3 length: 18 residues. CDR1 SGHTA and CDR2 FQGNSA come from the germline V gene. The CDR3 DNA reads as TGTGCCAGCAGCCCCGCGGGGGGCATCCCTTTAAGCACAGATACGCAGTATTTT. Translated: CASSPAGGIPLSTDTQYF.

This clonotype was counted ten times or more. The genes are TRBV12-3 or TRBV12-4 and TRBJ2-4; the D gene is possibly TRBD2 (6 bases). The CDR3 runs 15 residues. Trimming removed 2 bases at V and 0 bases at J, with 8 bases between. For the CDR3, the DNA is TGTGCCAGCAGTTTACGGCGGGGAGCCAAAAACATTCAGTACTTC. Translating it yields CASSLRRGAKNIQYF.

The V and J genes are TRBV7-8 and TRBJ1-4; D gene ambiguous. Germline CDR1 and CDR2: SGHVS and FQNEAQ. V was cut by 6 bases and J by 7 bases, with 12 bases left in between. The CDR3 runs to 13 residues. CDR3 nucleotide sequence: TGTGCCAGCAGTATTAACTGGGGTGAAAAACTGTTTTTT. It codes for CASSINWGEKLFF.

V and J are TRBV20-1 and TRBJ1-1, with unresolved D. V dropped 4 bases and J dropped 1 base, with 7 bases sitting between them. The length of the CDR3 is 12 residues. The germline gives CDR1 DFQATT, CDR2 SNEGSKA (reference sequence). The CDR3 nucleotides are TGCAGTGCTACAGGCGGGAACACTGAAGCTTTCTTT. Translating it yields CSATGGNTEAFF.

In this sample, this clonotype turned up a few times. The chain recombines TRBV7-9 with TRBJ1-1, with 9 bases fitting TRBD1. Germline V gene lookup returns CDR1 SEHNR and CDR2 FQNEAQ (reference sequence). The trim removed 5 bases at V and 5 bases at J, leaving 9 bases unmatched. The CDR3 has 15 residues. CDR3 region: CASSPRTGDRTEAFF. CDR3 nucleotide sequence: TGTGCCAGCAGCCCCCGGACAGGGGATAGGACTGAAGCTTTCTTT.

V is TRBV5-6 and J is TRBJ1-5, with D possibly being TRBD1 (5 bases). Trimming removed 4 bases at V and 0 bases at J, with 14 bases between. Per germline, CDR1 SGHDT and CDR2 YYEEEE. The CDR3 is 16 residues long. The CDR3 DNA is TGTGCCAGCAGCCCCTCGGGGGACCTTAGCAATCAGCCCCAGCATTTT. Translated: CASSPSGDLSNQPQHF.

The chain carries TRBV7-2 and TRBJ1-2; no definite D call. Germline V CDR1 and CDR2: SGHTA, FQGNSA. Trimming stripped 5 bases from V and 2 bases from J, with 12 bases between. This CDR3 comprises 14 residues. The CDR3 region has the DNA TGTGCCAGCAGCCCTTCTTATTTAAACTATGGCTACACCTTC. The encoded protein is CASSPSYLNYGYTF.

This clonotype was seen more than once but under ten times. The rearrangement links TRBV6-5 to TRBJ1-6; the D gene is possibly TRBD1 (5 bases). CDR3 length: 16 amino acids. Trimming pared 2 bases from V and 10 bases from J, leaving 18 bases between. Germline values: CDR1 MNHEY, CDR2 SVGAGI. DNA of the CDR3: TGTGCCAGCAGTTACGACCCGGGGCGCGATTCCTCACCCCTCCACTTT. Translated, it gives CASSYDPGRDSSPLHF.

The chain has TRBV6-5 and TRBJ1-1; D gene unclear. CDR1 is MNHEY and CDR2 is SVGAGI in the germline V gene. There are 13 residues in the CDR3. The V end was cut by 6 bases, the J end by 1 base, with 9 bases between. DNA of the CDR3: TGTGCCAGCAGGATGGGCGAGAACACTGAAGCTTTCTTT. It specifies CASRMGENTEAFF.

The V gene is TRBV6-5, the J gene TRBJ2-3; D is unresolved. V dropped 8 bases and J dropped 6 bases, with 15 bases sitting between them. The CDR3 runs 13 residues. Per germline, CDR1 MNHEY and CDR2 SVGAGI. CDR3 nucleotides: TGTGCCAGCGCTTCCCTTAAACACGATACGCAGTATTTT. Translation gives CASASLKHDTQYF.

This clonotype was recorded many times. V is TRBV7-3 and J is TRBJ2-1, with D tentatively TRBD2 (7 bases). Germline CDR1 and CDR2: SGHTA and FQGTGA. Trimming removed 1 base at V and 9 bases at J, with 13 bases between. The length of the CDR3 is 14 residues. The CDR3 protein is CASSLNPGGIEQFF. Written as DNA, the CDR3 is TGTGCCAGCAGCTTAAATCCGGGGGGCATTGAGCAGTTCTTC.

The V and J genes are TRBV30 and TRBJ1-2; a weak D match, TRBD1 (6 bases). In germline, CDR1 is GTSNPN, CDR2 SVGIG (reference sequence). V was shortened by 5 bases and J by 7 bases, with 11 bases between the two germline ends. This CDR3 region has 11 residues. The CDR3 nucleotides read TGTGCCTGGCAGGGGTCGGGTGGCTACACCTTC. Its translation: CAWQGSGGYTF.

This clonotype was recorded a few times. The rearrangement links TRBV10-3 to TRBJ2-5, with 10 bases fitting TRBD2. J was trimmed by 1 base and V by 0 bases; bases with no gene match: 8. Germline CDR1 reads ENHRY; CDR2 reads SYGVKD. This CDR3 comprises 18 residues. CDR3 coding DNA: TGTGCCATCAGTGAGTCGACCCTAGCGGGGGCCCTCCAAGAGACCCAGTACTTC. Protein: CAISESTLAGALQETQYF.

This clonotype has more than one count but fewer than ten. The genes are TRBV12-3 or TRBV12-4 and TRBJ2-4, with D perhaps TRBD2 (6 bases). Trimming left V 6 bases short and J 8 bases short, with 26 bases between. CDR3 size: 17 residues. CDR3: CASSLGGAGWSLDIQYF. In DNA form, the CDR3 reads TGTGCCAGCAGCCTTGGCGGGGCAGGGTGGTCGCTGGACATTCAGTACTTC.

This clonotype was seen a handful of times. The J gene is TRBJ2-1, the V gene TRBV7-9; no definite D call. The V end lost 5 bases, the J end lost 5 bases, and 16 bases lay between the germline ends. Germline V gene sequence: CDR1 SEHNR, CDR2 FQNEAQ (reference sequence). The CDR3 has 15 amino acids. The CDR3: CASSPVGGSHNEQFF. In DNA form, the CDR3 reads TGTGCCAGCAGCCCGGTAGGTGGCTCACACAATGAGCAGTTCTTC.